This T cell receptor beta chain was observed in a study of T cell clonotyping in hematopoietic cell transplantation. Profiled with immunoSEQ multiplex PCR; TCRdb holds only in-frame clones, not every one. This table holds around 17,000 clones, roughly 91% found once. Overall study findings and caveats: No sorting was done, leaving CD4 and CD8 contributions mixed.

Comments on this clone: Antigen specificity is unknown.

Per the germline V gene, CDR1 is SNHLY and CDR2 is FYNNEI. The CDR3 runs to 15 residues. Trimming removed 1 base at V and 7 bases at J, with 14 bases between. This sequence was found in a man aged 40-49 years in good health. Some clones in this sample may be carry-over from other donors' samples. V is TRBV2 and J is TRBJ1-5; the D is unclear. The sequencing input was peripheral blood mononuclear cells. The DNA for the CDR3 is TGTGCCAGCAGTGAAGGATGGGTAAAATTGCAGCCCCAGCATTTT. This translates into CASSEGWVKLQPQHF.